This TCR beta chain was observed in a study of T-cell reconstitution after alpha-beta-depleted transplantation in children. As to this clonotype: What it binds is not known.

The TCRbeta library was prepared with unique molecular identifiers. TCRdb reprocessed the PCR reads with MiXCR, giving one entry per CDR3 protein. This table holds roughly 670,000 distinct CDR3 sequences, around 13% found once. Study-level results: There were some patients whose high TCRbeta diversity at day 60 came from surviving recipient T cells and thymic progenitors. By about two months after transplant, alpha-beta T cells reportedly arose from several hundred graft clones that had expanded.

Germline V CDR1 and CDR2: SQVTM, ANQGSEA. Losses at the gene ends were 4 bases for V and 4 bases for J; bases not matched to a gene: 4. This CDR3 is built from 13 residues. The material sequenced was PBMCs, taken before TCRalphabeta/CD19-depleted stem cell transplant. The chain combines TRBV29-1 with TRBJ1-5, with TRBD1 matching over 7 bases. This TCR came from a girl aged 2 to 9 with congenital amegakaryocytic thrombocytopenia, due to receive a stem cell transplant. CDR3 in DNA: TGCAGCGTTGCAGGGGGTCTTAATCAGCCCCAGCATTTT. Translating it yields CSVAGGLNQPQHF.